Below, one TCR beta chain is given with its context. Its cognate antigen is unknown. In germline, CDR1 is SGHRS, CDR2 YFSETQ. The CDR3 length is 17 residues. V lost 4 bases, J lost 1 base, and 20 bases lay in between. The data belong to a study of cytomegalovirus exposure and HLA in healthy donors. General study results and limits: Among the most significant clusters, several appeared linked to common viral pathogens in a later analysis. In vitro experiments confirmed that a few CMV-associated chains were specific for CMV antigens.

A multiplex PCR was run with 60 Vbeta primers and 13 Jbeta primers. Generated by immunoSEQ multiplex PCR, the TCRdb table keeps only in-frame clones and is missing some. The table includes about 150,000 clones, 80% detected once. The source is a man aged 25-45 years in good health and CMV-seropositive. The sample comprised PBMCs. The chain has TRBV5-1 and TRBJ1-2; a possible D gene is TRBD1 (6 bases). The CDR3 DNA reads as TGCGCCAGCAGCCTGGACAGCCGAGCACCTGATAACTATGGCTACACCTTC. Encoded protein: CASSLDSRAPDNYGYTF.